A selection of T cell receptor beta chains follows, all from one sample in a study of T cell responses to AZD1222 COVID-19 vaccine. Assay used: immunoSEQ multiplex PCR; TCRdb lists only in-frame clones, some missing. Found here are more than 150,000 clones, approximately 92% of them singletons; the top ten hold around 9.3%. Sample: peripheral blood, taken on day 0 of AZD1222 vaccination. The receptor set was obtained from an adult in good health. CDR3s include the opening cysteine and the closing phenylalanine or tryptophan. Fields, in order: J gene, V gene, CDR3 protein.

>TRBJ1-2|TRBV7-8
CASSLGTGQEVFYGYTF
>TRBJ1-1|TRBV29-1
CSVEGDRATEAFF
>TRBJ1-2|TRBV7-2
CASSLLGWGYTF
>TRBJ2-2|TRBV3-1/TRBV3-2
CASSPGTGVTGELFF
>TRBJ2-1|TRBV29-1
CSVAEGEQFF
>TRBJ2-3|TRBV4-2
CASRQAAGGADTQYF
>TRBJ2-1|TRBV27
CASSFRREGLYEQFF
>TRBJ1-1|TRBV12-5
CASGFLPGTTEAFF
>TRBJ1-5|TRBV25-1
CASRGSGLGPPQHF
>TRBJ1-1|TRBV27
CASSPNTNTEAFF
>TRBJ1-2|TRBV7-2
CASSSRGGEGGYTF
>TRBJ2-1|TRBV19
CASLSTADYNEQFF
>TRBJ1-4|TRBV12-5
CASGFRAGGQTNEKLFF
>TRBJ2-2|TRBV5-8
CASSPGATGELFF
>TRBJ1-2|TRBV4-3
CASSHGREGSPPYGYTF
>TRBJ1-2|TRBV25-1
CASSIGSPELYGYTF
>TRBJ2-1|TRBV10-3
CASVGAGGFSSYNEQFF
>TRBJ2-3|TRBV7-2
CASSSFGQGRSDTQYF
>TRBJ2-5|TRBV5-5
CASSLWEETQYF
>TRBJ1-1|TRBV28
CASSFLLNTEAFF
>TRBJ2-5|TRBV5-1
CASSRDIQETQYF
>TRBJ2-2|TRBV13
CASSLGPGGMNTGELFF
>TRBJ2-7|TRBV27
CASSLYGGLSYEQYF
>TRBJ2-2|TRBV7-2
CASSLSGMNTGELFF
>TRBJ2-7|TRBV7-8
CASSQTTSGSLYEQYF
>TRBJ2-1|TRBV7-2
CASSLAPPKLGGYNEQFF
>TRBJ2-7|TRBV7-8
CASSPPRVVSYEQYF
>TRBJ1-1|TRBV5-4
CASSLGVSRENTEAFF
>TRBJ1-4|TRBV19
CASSPTGGSVREKLFF
>TRBJ2-7|TRBV10-2
CASSDRASYEQYF
>TRBJ2-5|TRBV11-3
CASSSREKGETQYF
>TRBJ2-5|TRBV19
CASSIAGYQETQYF
>TRBJ1-1|TRBV18
CASSLTGVNTEAFF
>TRBJ1-4|TRBV18
CASSQTDRDGKLFF
>TRBJ1-4|TRBV7-9
CASSLGTQKLFF
>TRBJ2-2|TRBV6-1
CASSEVVSLANTGELFF
>TRBJ1-5|TRBV6-2/TRBV6-3
CASSYLTGNQPQHF
>TRBJ1-1|TRBV28
CASSPGPGGTEAFF
>TRBJ1-1|TRBV29-1
CSVLRPLNTEAFF
>TRBJ2-2|TRBV18
CASSLTGLAGDRELFF
>TRBJ1-1|TRBV3-1/TRBV3-2
CASSQNRETNTEAFF
>TRBJ2-1|TRBV27
CASSLGPSIYNEQFF